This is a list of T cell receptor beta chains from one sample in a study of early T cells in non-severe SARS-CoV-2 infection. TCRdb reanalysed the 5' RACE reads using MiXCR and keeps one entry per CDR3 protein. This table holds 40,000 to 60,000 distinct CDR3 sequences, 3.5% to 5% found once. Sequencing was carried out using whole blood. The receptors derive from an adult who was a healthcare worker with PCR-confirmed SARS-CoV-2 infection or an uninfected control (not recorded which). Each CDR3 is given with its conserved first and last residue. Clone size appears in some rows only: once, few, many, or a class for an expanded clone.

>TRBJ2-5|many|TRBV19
CASSTRLAGVQETQYF
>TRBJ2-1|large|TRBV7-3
CASSLQGQGDEKQFF
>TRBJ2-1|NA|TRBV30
CAWGGRADEQFF
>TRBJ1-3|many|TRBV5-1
CASSLTFGTATSGNTIYF
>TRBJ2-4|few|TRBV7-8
CASSPGQGRNIQYF
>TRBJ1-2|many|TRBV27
CASSSPGDDYGYTF
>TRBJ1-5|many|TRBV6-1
CASSESAYNNQPQHF
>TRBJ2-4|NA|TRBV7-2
CASSSPNYGFGIQYF
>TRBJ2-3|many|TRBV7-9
CASSLDSGDTQYF
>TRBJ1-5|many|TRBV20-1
CSARDRVGQNSNQPQHF
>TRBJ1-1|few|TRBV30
CAWRFGVDTEAFF
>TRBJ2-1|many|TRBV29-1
CSVRGTSGRPTGEQFF
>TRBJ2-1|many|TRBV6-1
CASREETRHNEQFF
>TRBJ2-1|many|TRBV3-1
CASSATGTEQFF
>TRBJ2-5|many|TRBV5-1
CASSLVVGIAKTQYF